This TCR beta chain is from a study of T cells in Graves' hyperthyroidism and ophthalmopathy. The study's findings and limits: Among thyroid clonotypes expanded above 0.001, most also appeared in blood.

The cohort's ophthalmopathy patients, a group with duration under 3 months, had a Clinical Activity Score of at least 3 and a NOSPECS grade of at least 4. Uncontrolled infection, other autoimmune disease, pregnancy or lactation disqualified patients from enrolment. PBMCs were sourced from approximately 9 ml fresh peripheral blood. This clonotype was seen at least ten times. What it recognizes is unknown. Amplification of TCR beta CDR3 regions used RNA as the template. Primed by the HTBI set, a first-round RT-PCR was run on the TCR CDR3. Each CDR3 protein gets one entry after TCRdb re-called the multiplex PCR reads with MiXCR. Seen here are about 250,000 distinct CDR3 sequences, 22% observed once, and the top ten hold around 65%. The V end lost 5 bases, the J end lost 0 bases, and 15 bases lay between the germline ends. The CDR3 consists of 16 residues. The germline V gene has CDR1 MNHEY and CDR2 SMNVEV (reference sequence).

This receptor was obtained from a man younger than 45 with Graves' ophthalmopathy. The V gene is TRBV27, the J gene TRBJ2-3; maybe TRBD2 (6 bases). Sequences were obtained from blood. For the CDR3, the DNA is TGTGCCAGCAGTGCCCTTCTTGCGGGAAGCACAGATACGCAGTATTTT. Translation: CASSALLAGSTDTQYF.